This T cell receptor (beta chain) emerged from a study of sequential checkpoint blockade in melanoma. Study context: Each arm's sequence ended with maintenance nivolumab.

As for treatment: randomized to nivolumab then ipilimumab (arm A) or the reverse (arm B). The CDR3 spans 15 residues. Germline lookup yields CDR1 LGHNA and CDR2 YSLEER. V lost 0 bases, J lost 8 bases, and 6 bases stayed unmatched. Here immunoSEQ multiplex PCR was the method, and the copy in TCRdb shows in-frame clones only, minus some. The data show 17,000 or so clones, 70% seen once. The sequence was obtained from a human donor with melanoma. J is TRBJ1-4 and V is TRBV4-3; the match to TRBD1 covers 7 bases. The sample in question was CD8+ T cells sorted from blood (inferred from file names), obtained from a patient given nivolumab and ipilimumab in sequence. CDR3 nucleotide sequence: TGCGCCAGCAGCCAAGATGGCAGGGGGGACGAAAAACTGTTTTTT. Translation gives CASSQDGRGDEKLFF.